This T cell receptor (beta chain) was sequenced for a study of response to subunit inactivated influenza vaccine. One entry per CDR3 protein, called by TCRdb with MiXCR from the RT-PCR reads. The repertoire consists of about 780,000 distinct CDR3 sequences, with about 18% occurring once and the leading ten covering approximately 11%. Study-wide points: Each seasonal influenza vaccination, the authors suggested, recruits few new T cells.

CDR1 is MDHEN and CDR2 is SYDVKM in the germline V gene. V was clipped by 6 bases and J by 4 bases, with 16 bases between them. CDR3 length: 15 amino acids. For this clonotype: Its antigen remains unknown.

This sequence originates from a man aged 50-60 years who received an inactivated influenza vaccine. This chain joins TRBV28 and TRBJ1-5; no clear D gene. Material: PBMCs from blood, obtained 4 to 6 days after vaccination. The CDR3 sequence: CASSSGGRRNQPQHF. DNA for the CDR3: TGTGCCAGCAGCTCAGGTGGCAGAAGAAATCAGCCCCAGCATTTT. The variable domain in full, with the rest retrieved from reference TRBV28 and TRBJ1-5, is DVKVTQSSRYLVKRTGEKVFLECVQDMDHENMFWYRQDPGLGLRLIYFSYDVKMKEKGDIPEGYSVSREKKERFSLILESASTNQTSMYLCASSSGGRRNQPQHFGDGTRLSIL.